A selection of T cell receptor beta chains follows, all from one sample in a study of OX40 agonist ivuxolimab in advanced cancers. Generated by immunoSEQ multiplex PCR, the TCRdb table keeps only in-frame clones and is missing some. The sample includes roughly 92,000 clones, about 83% seen only once; the top ten take approximately 1.5%. Sequences were derived from CD4+ or CD8+ T cells sorted from blood, sampled in a trial of the OX40 agonist ivuxolimab. Receptor source: an adult with an advanced solid tumor such as melanoma, head and neck, liver or kidney cancer. Both conserved end residues are part of each CDR3. Each record gives: D gene, V gene, clone size, J gene, CDR3 protein, CDR3 DNA. The D gene is left open where the match is weak. For some rows the clone size is stated as once, few or many, or as a class when expanded; others skip it.

D gene: TRBD2; V gene: TRBV5-1; clone size: -; J gene: TRBJ2-1; CDR3 protein: CASNGGTSYNEQFF; CDR3 DNA: TGCGCCAGCAACGGGGGGACCTCCTACAATGAGCAGTTCTTC
D gene: -; V gene: TRBV7-3; clone size: -; J gene: TRBJ2-1; CDR3 protein: CASSLTIGGFTVKQFF; CDR3 DNA: TGTGCCAGCAGCTTAACGATTGGGGGATTTACGGTTAAGCAGTTCTTC
D gene: -; V gene: TRBV7-9; clone size: -; J gene: TRBJ1-3; CDR3 protein: CASSRGRHSGNTIYF; CDR3 DNA: TGTGCCAGCAGCAGGGGACGGCACTCTGGAAACACCATATATTTT
D gene: -; V gene: TRBV7-9; clone size: -; J gene: TRBJ1-1; CDR3 protein: CASSYVTTGSLPNTEAFF; CDR3 DNA: TGTGCCAGCAGCTACGTTACTACAGGGTCTCTTCCGAACACTGAAGCTTTCTTT
D gene: TRBD2; V gene: TRBV30; clone size: -; J gene: TRBJ2-1; CDR3 protein: CACFGGSSYNEQFF; CDR3 DNA: TGTGCCTGTTTTGGCGGGAGCTCCTACAATGAGCAGTTCTTC
D gene: -; V gene: TRBV11-2; clone size: -; J gene: TRBJ1-2; CDR3 protein: CASSPTDSYSNYGYTF; CDR3 DNA: TGTGCCAGCAGCCCTACCGACAGTTACTCTAACTATGGCTACACCTTC
D gene: TRBD2; V gene: TRBV5-4; clone size: -; J gene: TRBJ2-1; CDR3 protein: CASSLGAGGSYNEQFF; CDR3 DNA: TGTGCCAGCAGCTTGGGGGCGGGGGGCTCCTACAATGAGCAGTTCTTC
D gene: -; V gene: TRBV5-1; clone size: -; J gene: TRBJ1-2; CDR3 protein: CASSPSSEWGQYYGYTF; CDR3 DNA: TGCGCCAGCAGCCCCAGCAGCGAATGGGGGCAGTACTATGGCTACACCTTC
D gene: -; V gene: TRBV27; clone size: -; J gene: TRBJ2-5; CDR3 protein: CASSLRTVGETQYF; CDR3 DNA: TGTGCCAGCAGTTTACGGACGGTGGGGGAGACCCAGTACTTC
D gene: TRBD1; V gene: TRBV5-1; clone size: -; J gene: TRBJ2-1; CDR3 protein: CASSTQGARSSNEQFF; CDR3 DNA: TGCGCCAGCAGCACCCAGGGGGCGCGTAGTAGTAATGAGCAGTTCTTC
D gene: -; V gene: TRBV7-2; clone size: -; J gene: TRBJ2-5; CDR3 protein: CASSPRTYQETQYF; CDR3 DNA: TGTGCCAGCAGCCCACGGACGTACCAAGAGACCCAGTACTTC
D gene: TRBD1; V gene: TRBV11-2; clone size: -; J gene: TRBJ1-2; CDR3 protein: CASSLGTGLNYGYTF; CDR3 DNA: TGTGCCAGCAGCCTAGGGACAGGTCTCAACTATGGCTACACCTTC
D gene: -; V gene: TRBV7-3; clone size: -; J gene: TRBJ2-6; CDR3 protein: CASSSDPPGANVLTF; CDR3 DNA: TGTGCCAGCAGCTCTGATCCCCCTGGGGCCAACGTCCTGACTTTC
D gene: TRBD1; V gene: TRBV29-1; clone size: -; J gene: TRBJ1-1; CDR3 protein: CSGGQDFQTEAFF; CDR3 DNA: TGCAGCGGAGGACAGGATTTTCAAACTGAAGCTTTCTTT
D gene: -; V gene: TRBV7-9; clone size: -; J gene: TRBJ2-3; CDR3 protein: CASSLANRDSNGGDTQYF; CDR3 DNA: TGTGCCAGCAGCTTAGCTAACCGGGACTCTAACGGGGGAGATACGCAGTATTTT
D gene: TRBD2; V gene: TRBV11-2; clone size: -; J gene: TRBJ2-2; CDR3 protein: CASSLELAGGSGELFF; CDR3 DNA: TGTGCCAGCAGCTTAGAACTAGCGGGAGGGTCCGGGGAGCTGTTTTTT
D gene: TRBD2; V gene: TRBV7-8; clone size: few; J gene: TRBJ2-3; CDR3 protein: CASSSIAGGTDTQYF; CDR3 DNA: TGTGCCAGCAGCTCTATAGCGGGAGGGACAGATACGCAGTATTTT
D gene: TRBD1; V gene: TRBV6-1; clone size: -; J gene: TRBJ2-7; CDR3 protein: CASSGDRGREQYF; CDR3 DNA: TGTGCCAGCAGTGGGGACAGGGGGCGCGAGCAGTACTTC
D gene: -; V gene: TRBV4-2; clone size: once; J gene: TRBJ1-4; CDR3 protein: CASSQVFLPQRGEKLFF; CDR3 DNA: TGTGCCAGCAGCCAAGTTTTCTTGCCCCAACGTGGTGAAAAACTGTTTTTT
D gene: -; V gene: TRBV7-3; clone size: -; J gene: TRBJ2-2; CDR3 protein: CASSFLGGNTGELFF; CDR3 DNA: TGTGCCAGCAGCTTCTTAGGGGGAAACACCGGGGAGCTGTTTTTT
D gene: -; V gene: TRBV14; clone size: -; J gene: TRBJ2-1; CDR3 protein: CASSQVNQYNEQFF; CDR3 DNA: TGTGCCAGCAGCCAAGTTAATCAATACAATGAGCAGTTCTTC
D gene: -; V gene: TRBV11-1; clone size: -; J gene: TRBJ2-1; CDR3 protein: CASSRSSSYNEQFF; CDR3 DNA: TGTGCCAGCAGCCGGTCAAGCTCCTACAATGAGCAGTTCTTC
D gene: TRBD2; V gene: TRBV10-1; clone size: -; J gene: TRBJ2-3; CDR3 protein: CASSPRLAGVVADTQYF; CDR3 DNA: TGCGCCAGCAGCCCAAGACTAGCGGGAGTGGTGGCAGATACGCAGTATTTT
D gene: -; V gene: TRBV30; clone size: -; J gene: TRBJ2-5; CDR3 protein: CAWLGGRETQYF; CDR3 DNA: TGTGCCTGGTTAGGGGGGCGAGAGACCCAGTACTTC
D gene: -; V gene: TRBV28; clone size: -; J gene: TRBJ1-2; CDR3 protein: CASSASDGYGYTF; CDR3 DNA: TGTGCCAGCAGCGCCTCAGATGGGTATGGCTACACCTTC
D gene: -; V gene: TRBV28; clone size: -; J gene: TRBJ2-5; CDR3 protein: CASSLTWTDQETQYF; CDR3 DNA: TGTGCCAGCAGTCTCACCTGGACAGACCAAGAGACCCAGTACTTC
D gene: TRBD2; V gene: TRBV18; clone size: -; J gene: TRBJ2-2; CDR3 protein: CASSPRLAGTGELFF; CDR3 DNA: TGTGCCAGCTCACCAAGGCTAGCGGGTACCGGGGAGCTGTTTTTT
D gene: -; V gene: TRBV20-1; clone size: -; J gene: TRBJ1-1; CDR3 protein: CSATRQLAAFF; CDR3 DNA: TGCAGTGCTACCCGACAGCTCGCAGCTTTCTTT
D gene: -; V gene: TRBV7-2; clone size: -; J gene: TRBJ1-2; CDR3 protein: CASSPHLGGYTF; CDR3 DNA: TGTGCCAGCAGCCCCCACTTGGGAGGCTACACCTTC
D gene: TRBD1; V gene: TRBV5-1; clone size: -; J gene: TRBJ1-5; CDR3 protein: CASSFGTENQPQHF; CDR3 DNA: TGCGCCAGCAGCTTCGGGACAGAGAATCAGCCCCAGCATTTT
D gene: -; V gene: TRBV11-3; clone size: -; J gene: TRBJ2-5; CDR3 protein: CASSPQAGRQETQYF; CDR3 DNA: TGTGCCAGCAGCCCCCAGGCGGGCCGCCAAGAGACCCAGTACTTC
D gene: -; V gene: TRBV5-5; clone size: -; J gene: TRBJ1-2; CDR3 protein: CASSLGSPGTGYTF; CDR3 DNA: TGTGCCAGCAGCTTGGGATCCCCGGGAACTGGCTACACCTTC
D gene: -; V gene: TRBV19; clone size: -; J gene: TRBJ2-4; CDR3 protein: CASGPTDAKNIQYF; CDR3 DNA: TGTGCCAGTGGCCCGACGGATGCCAAAAACATTCAGTACTTC
D gene: TRBD1; V gene: TRBV6-1; clone size: -; J gene: TRBJ1-5; CDR3 protein: CASSEGDRGNQPQHF; CDR3 DNA: TGTGCCAGCAGTGAAGGGGACAGGGGCAATCAGCCCCAGCATTTT
D gene: -; V gene: TRBV10-2; clone size: -; J gene: TRBJ2-1; CDR3 protein: CASRNPGNEQFF; CDR3 DNA: TGCGCCAGCAGGAATCCAGGGAATGAGCAGTTCTTC
D gene: TRBD2; V gene: TRBV29-1; clone size: -; J gene: TRBJ2-2; CDR3 protein: CSVGREGAELFF; CDR3 DNA: TGCAGCGTTGGGCGGGAGGGCGCGGAGCTGTTTTTT
D gene: TRBD1; V gene: TRBV2; clone size: few; J gene: TRBJ2-7; CDR3 protein: CASTGDRSSYEQYF; CDR3 DNA: TGTGCCAGCACCGGGGACAGGTCCTCCTACGAGCAGTACTTC
D gene: TRBD1; V gene: TRBV10-3; clone size: few; J gene: TRBJ1-5; CDR3 protein: CAISVNRGDQPQHF; CDR3 DNA: TGTGCCATCAGCGTGAACAGGGGAGATCAGCCCCAGCATTTT
D gene: -; V gene: TRBV30; clone size: once; J gene: TRBJ2-2; CDR3 protein: CAWSVLRGGELFF; CDR3 DNA: TGTGCCTGGAGTGTACTTCGGGGCGGGGAGCTGTTTTTT
D gene: TRBD2; V gene: TRBV27; clone size: once; J gene: TRBJ2-3; CDR3 protein: CASSPLVGGTDTQYF; CDR3 DNA: TGTGCCAGCAGTCCCCTGGTGGGGGGGACAGATACGCAGTATTTT
D gene: TRBD1; V gene: TRBV4-2; clone size: -; J gene: TRBJ2-5; CDR3 protein: CASSQGPHRGEETQYF; CDR3 DNA: TGTGCCAGCAGCCAAGGGCCCCACAGGGGAGAAGAGACCCAGTACTTC